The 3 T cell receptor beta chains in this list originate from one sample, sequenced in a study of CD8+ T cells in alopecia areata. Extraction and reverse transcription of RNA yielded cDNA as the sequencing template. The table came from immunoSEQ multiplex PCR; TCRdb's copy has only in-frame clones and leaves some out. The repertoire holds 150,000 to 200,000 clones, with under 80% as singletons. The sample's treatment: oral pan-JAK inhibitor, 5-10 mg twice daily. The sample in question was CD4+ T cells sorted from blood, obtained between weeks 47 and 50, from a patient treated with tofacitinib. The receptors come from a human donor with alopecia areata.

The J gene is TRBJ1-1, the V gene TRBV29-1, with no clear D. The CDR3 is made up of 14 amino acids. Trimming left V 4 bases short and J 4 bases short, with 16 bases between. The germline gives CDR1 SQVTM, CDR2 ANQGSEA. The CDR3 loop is CSVVAGLRGTEAFF. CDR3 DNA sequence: TGCAGCGTTGTGGCAGGCCTCCGGGGCACTGAAGCTTTCTTT.

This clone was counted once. The CDR3 bases are TGTGCCAGCAGTTTCGGGAGGGGTAGCAATCAGCCCCAGCATTTT. This codes for CASSFGRGSNQPQHF. The chain has TRBV27 and TRBJ1-5, with D perhaps TRBD1 (5 bases). Trimming left V 3 bases short and J 0 bases short, with 9 bases between. Germline V lookup: CDR1 MNHEY, CDR2 SMNVEV (reference sequence). This CDR3 region has 15 residues.

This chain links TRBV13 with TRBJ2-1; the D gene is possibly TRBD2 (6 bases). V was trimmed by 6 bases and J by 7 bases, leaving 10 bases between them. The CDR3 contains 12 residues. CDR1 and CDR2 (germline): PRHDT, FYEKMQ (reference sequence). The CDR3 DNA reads TGTGCCAGCAGAAAACTAGCAAATGAGCAGTTCTTC. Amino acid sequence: CASRKLANEQFF. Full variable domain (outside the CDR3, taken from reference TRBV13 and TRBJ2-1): AAGVIQSPRHLIKEKRETATLKCYPIPRHDTVYWYQQGPGQDPQFLISFYEKMQSDKGSIPDRFSAQQFSDYHSELNMSSLELGDSALYFCASRKLANEQFFGPGTRLTVL.